What follows are 18 T cell receptor beta chains derived from one specimen sequenced in a study of blood T cell repertoires in COVID-19. The repertoire was sequenced with immunoSEQ multiplex PCR; TCRdb's copy has only in-frame clones and lacks some. The table has 140,000 to 150,000 clones, over 80% seen once. The sample comprised peripheral blood. These receptors originate from a woman between 40 and 55 years old with active or convalescent COVID-19.

This clone was detected only once. This chain uses TRBV7-9 with TRBJ1-4; D remains unclear. Germline-derived CDR1 and CDR2 are SEHNR and FQNEAQ (reference sequence). This CDR3 contains 15 residues. With 5 bases removed from V and 6 bases from J, the gap between germline ends came to 16 bases. DNA for the CDR3: TGTGCCAGCAGCGCAGGACTCCCTACTGATGAAAAACTGTTTTTT. This encodes CASSAGLPTDEKLFF.

As regards this clone: The sample carries other DNA sequences with the same CDR3. The chain carries TRBV5-1 and TRBJ2-3; 8 nucleotides align to TRBD2. V trimming: 0 bases; J trimming: 3 bases; junction bases outside the gene matches: 6. The CDR3 has 16 amino acids. CDR1 SGHRS and CDR2 YFSETQ come from the germline V gene. CDR3 coding DNA: TGCGCCAGCAGCTTGGGTGGGACTAGTGGAACAGATACGCAGTATTTT. Translation gives CASSLGGTSGTDTQYF.

The chain carries TRBV2 and TRBJ1-2; maybe TRBD1 (5 bases). CDR3 length equals 15 residues. From germline, CDR1 is SNHLY and CDR2 FYNNEI. The ends were cut back, 7 bases at V and 3 bases at J, with 18 bases in the middle. This chain's CDR3 is CASMAGRREDYGYTF. The CDR3 nucleotides read TGTGCCAGCATGGCAGGGCGTCGCGAGGACTATGGCTACACCTTC.

CDR3 amino acids: CASTPSARVGTDTQYF. The CDR3 coding sequence is TGTGCCAGCACCCCCTCGGCCAGGGTTGGCACAGATACGCAGTATTTT. This rearrangement joins TRBV6-4 to TRBJ2-3; a weak D match, TRBD1 (5 bases). The CDR3 extends over 16 amino acids. V gave up 7 bases and J gave up 1 base, with 18 bases separating them. Germline CDR1 is MRHNA and CDR2 is SNTAGT.

V usage is TRBV3-1 (or the pseudogene TRBV3-2) and J usage is TRBJ1-5; TRBD1 agrees at 7 bases. This CDR3 region has 14 residues. Germline CDR1 LGHDT, CDR2 YNNKEL (reference sequence). The junction had 4 bases not matched to a gene; V was cut back by 4 bases and J by 4 bases. The CDR3 nucleotides are TGTGCCAGCAGCCCGTTGGGACAGAATCAGCCCCAGCATTTT. Its protein product is CASSPLGQNQPQHF.

This clone was seen a single time. The rearrangement links TRBV7-2 to TRBJ1-5, with D unclear. In germline, CDR1 is SGHTA, CDR2 FQGNSA. The ends were cut back, 5 bases at V and 6 bases at J, with 8 bases in the middle. This CDR3 spans 12 amino acids. The CDR3 region has the DNA TGTGCCAGCAGCCCCCCGGGTCAGCCCCAGCATTTT. Its translation is CASSPPGQPQHF.

The CDR3 sequence is CATKRGRGMGQYF. CDR3 coding DNA: TGTGCCACCAAGCGGGGCCGGGGTATGGGGCAGTACTTC. V gene TRBV15 combines with J gene TRBJ2-7; TRBD2 agrees at 7 bases. The CDR3 spans 13 residues. Germline CDR1 and CDR2: LNHNV and YYDKDF (reference sequence). Germline trimming cut 7 bases from V and 9 bases from J; bases unmatched to any gene: 12.

The chain uses TRBV18 and TRBJ2-1; TRBD2 might be the D (5 bases). This CDR3 comprises 14 residues. Germline loops: CDR1 KGHSH, CDR2 LQKENI. The V gene lost 1 base and the J gene lost 7 bases, with 11 bases spanning the gap. Here the CDR3 reads CASSPLNSGNEQFF. CDR3 DNA: TGTGCCAGCTCACCACTGAACAGCGGAAATGAGCAGTTCTTC.

The rearrangement links TRBV9 to TRBJ2-1; D is unclear. The CDR3 length is 14 residues. Germline V gene data show CDR1 as SGDLS and CDR2 as YYNGEE. V lost 0 bases and J lost 8, with 12 bases in between. CDR3 nucleotides: TGTGCCAGCAGCGTAGGGGTTTTTGCGGATGAGCAGTTCTTC. Translated: CASSVGVFADEQFF.

The chain employs TRBV5-1 and TRBJ1-2, with a tentative D call TRBD1 (5 bases). The germline V and J ends were trimmed by 0 bases and 4 bases, with 13 bases remaining between them. The CDR3 spans 15 residues. Germline V gene sequence: CDR1 SGHRS, CDR2 YFSETQ. This chain's CDR3 is CASSLGLTDLYGYTF. In DNA form, the CDR3 reads TGCGCCAGCAGCTTGGGACTGACAGACCTCTATGGCTACACCTTC. Full variable domain (rest looked up from reference TRBV5-1 and TRBJ1-2): KAGVTQTPRYLIKTRGQQVTLSCSPISGHRSVSWYQQTPGQGLQFLFEYFSETQRNKGNFPGRFSGRQFSNSRSEMNVSTLELGDSALYLCASSLGLTDLYGYTFGSGTRLTVV.

V usage is TRBV6-5 and J usage is TRBJ1-1; a possible D gene is TRBD1 (5 bases). The CDR3 spans 13 residues. V shed 2 bases and J shed 5 bases, with 9 bases lying between them. Germline CDR1 is MNHEY and CDR2 is SVGAGI. The chain's CDR3 is CASSYAGGTEAFF. CDR3 nucleotide sequence: TGTGCCAGCAGTTACGCGGGGGGAACTGAAGCTTTCTTT.

J is TRBJ1-4 and V is TRBV18; TRBD1 matches 10 bases. Per germline, CDR1 KGHSH and CDR2 LQKENI. The V gene end was trimmed by 6 bases and the J gene end by 7 bases; junction bases not matched to a gene: 5. This CDR3 region has 14 residues. The CDR3: CASSRDRGGEKLFF. The CDR3 region has the DNA TGTGCCAGCTCCCGGGACAGGGGAGGTGAAAAACTGTTTTTT. Variable domain in full (rest from reference TRBV18 and TRBJ1-4): NAGVMQNPRHLVRRRGQEARLRCSPMKGHSHVYWYRQLPEEGLKFMVYLQKENIIDESGMPKERFSAEFPKEGPSILRIQQVVRGDSAAYFCASSRDRGGEKLFFGSGTQLSVL.

This rearrangement joins TRBV6-4 to TRBJ1-5, with D unresolved. The CDR3 has 13 amino acids. Germline V lookup: CDR1 MRHNA, CDR2 SNTAGT. Trimming stripped 6 bases from V and 4 bases from J, with 10 bases between. The CDR3 region has the DNA TGTGCCAGCAGCAGCGACCGTAATCAGCCCCAGCATTTT. Protein product: CASSSDRNQPQHF.

This chain connects TRBV7-2 to TRBJ1-5; 7 bases match TRBD1. The ends lost 2 bases at V and 4 bases at J; junction bases unmatched: 5. The germline gives CDR1 SGHTA, CDR2 FQGNSA. The CDR3 extends over 15 amino acids. CDR3 sequence reads: CASSLNRGGNQPQHF. DNA of the CDR3: TGTGCCAGCAGCTTAAACAGGGGTGGGAATCAGCCCCAGCATTTT.

The V call is TRBV9, the J call TRBJ1-1, with D possibly TRBD1 on 6 matching bases. V was trimmed by 4 bases and J by 0 bases, leaving 10 bases between them. The CDR3 contains 14 residues. Germline V gene data show CDR1 as SGDLS and CDR2 as YYNGEE. CDR3 loop: CASSKGGVNTEAFF. Written as DNA, the CDR3 is TGTGCCAGCAGCAAAGGGGGGGTGAACACTGAAGCTTTCTTT. Supplemented by reference TRBV9 and TRBJ1-1, the full variable domain reads DSGVTQTPKHLITATGQRVTLRCSPRSGDLSVYWYQQSLDQGLQFLIQYYNGEERAKGNILERFSAQQFPDLHSELNLSSLELGDSALYFCASSKGGVNTEAFFGQGTRLTVV.

This chain connects TRBV11-2 to TRBJ1-3; D might be TRBD1 (5 bases). CDR3 size: 14 residues. The germline gives CDR1 SGHAT, CDR2 FQNNGV. V dropped 1 base and J dropped 8 bases, with 12 bases sitting between them. CDR3: CASSLVGRAHTIYF. In DNA, the CDR3 is TGTGCCAGCAGCTTAGTGGGCAGGGCTCACACCATATATTTT.

The chain recombines TRBV5-6 with TRBJ2-1; D is ambiguous. This CDR3 has 15 residues. Between the trimmed V and J ends, which lost 2 bases and 7 bases, there was a span of 16 bases. Germline assignment: CDR1 SGHDT and CDR2 YYEEEE. The CDR3 DNA follows: TGTGCCAGCAGCTTAAGCGTTGGAGAGTTAAATGAGCAGTTCTTC. Amino acids: CASSLSVGELNEQFF.

This clone has a single count. The V gene is TRBV2, the J gene TRBJ1-6; the D is unclear. This CDR3 region has 16 residues. CDR1 is SNHLY, CDR2 FYNNEI, per germline. V was clipped by 4 bases and J by 0 bases, with 10 bases between them. CDR3: CASSVDGSSYNSPLHF. The CDR3 DNA sequence: TGTGCCAGCAGTGTCGACGGGAGCTCCTATAATTCACCCCTCCACTTT.